This TCR beta chain was observed in a study of blood T cell repertoires in COVID-19. TCRdb's table, derived via immunoSEQ multiplex PCR, lists solely in-frame clones and lacks some. The sample includes roughly 36,000 clones, over 90% seen only once; the top ten take roughly 42%. This CDR3 has 15 residues. Germline CDR1 reads MNHEY; CDR2 reads SMNVEV (reference sequence). V dropped 6 bases and J dropped 5; count of bases not matched to a gene: 8. The TCR originated in a man in his fifties or sixties with active or convalescent COVID-19. The sequenced material came from peripheral blood. This chain joins TRBV27 and TRBJ2-2; 8 bases are shared with TRBD1. CDR3 residues: CASRADRVKTGELFF. Written as DNA, the CDR3 is TGTGCCAGCAGGGCGGACAGGGTAAAAACCGGGGAGCTGTTTTTT.